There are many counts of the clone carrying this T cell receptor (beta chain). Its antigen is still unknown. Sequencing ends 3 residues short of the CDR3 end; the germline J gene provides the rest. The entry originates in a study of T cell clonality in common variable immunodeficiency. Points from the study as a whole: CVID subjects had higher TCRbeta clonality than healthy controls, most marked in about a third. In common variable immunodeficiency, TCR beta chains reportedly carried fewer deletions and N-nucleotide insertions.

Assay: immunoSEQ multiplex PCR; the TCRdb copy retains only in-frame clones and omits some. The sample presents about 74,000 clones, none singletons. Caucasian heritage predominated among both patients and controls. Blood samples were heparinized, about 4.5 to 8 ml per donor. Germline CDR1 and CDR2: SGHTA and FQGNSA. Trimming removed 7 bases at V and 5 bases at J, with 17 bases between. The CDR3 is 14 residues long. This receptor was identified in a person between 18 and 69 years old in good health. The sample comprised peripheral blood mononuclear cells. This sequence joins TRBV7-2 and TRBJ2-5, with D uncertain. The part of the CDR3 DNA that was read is TGTGCCAGCAACCGAGACTGGAGCGAGGAGACC. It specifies CASNRDWSEET. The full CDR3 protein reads CASNRDWSEETQYF.